The TCR beta chain described here comes from a study of cytotoxic CD8 clonotypes in ibrutinib-treated CLL. Study background: Among patients, about 25 responded partially and 2 completely; about 14 then stayed remitted and 12 progressed after median around 70 months. Findings and caveats of the study: Circulating CD8+ T-cell counts were tracked by baseline clonality, which exceeded that of age-matched healthy donors. Public clonotypes, rarely seen, contracted or held steady on treatment.

Germline CDR1 is MNHEY and CDR2 is SMNVEV (reference sequence). Trimming at V came to 5 bases and at J to 8 bases, leaving 12 bases not matched to a gene. There are 15 residues in the CDR3. Here immunoSEQ multiplex PCR was the method, and the copy in TCRdb shows in-frame clones only, minus some. The sample holds 130,000 or so clones, roughly 77% seen once. As for this clone: The antigen remains undetermined.

This sequence originates from a human donor with chronic lymphocytic leukemia. The sample was PBMCs, taken after 12 months of ibrutinib treatment. The rearrangement uses TRBV27 and TRBJ1-1; TRBD1 matches at 9 bases. The CDR3 DNA sequence: TGTGCCAGCAGTCCACCCCCGGACAGGGGAAGAGAAGCTTTCTTT. Encoded protein: CASSPPPDRGREAFF.